The entry below describes one TCR beta chain. This entry is derived from a study of blood T cell repertoires in COVID-19. Study information: Whether acute or convalescent, the COVID-19 samples came from the United States, Italy and Spain. PBMCs, B-cell-depleted T cells, or T cells provided the cDNA or gDNA that made up the material.

CDR1 is MNHEY and CDR2 is SMNVEV in the germline V gene (reference sequence). Trimming cost V 3 bases and J 4 bases, with 13 bases left between them. The CDR3 has 15 amino acids. Methods used by the authors: For nucleated cells, counts were estimated from reference gene primer amplification. TCRdb's table, derived via immunoSEQ multiplex PCR, lists solely in-frame clones and lacks some. Clonal size and the V and J genes are those of that table, whereas D and trimming came from the DNA. The sample holds over 50,000 clones, 85% to 90% seen once. The gene calls are TRBV27 and TRBJ2-1, with D hard to call. Specimen: peripheral blood. This sequence originates from a human donor in a cohort sampled during active COVID-19. CDR3 sequence: CASSFLADTYNEQFF. The CDR3 region has the DNA TGTGCCAGCAGTTTCCTCGCCGACACTTACAATGAGCAGTTCTTC.